Below, 18 T cell receptor beta chains from the same sample are listed, as sequenced in a study of blood T cell repertoires in COVID-19. Libraries were prepared by immunoSEQ multiplex PCR; TCRdb keeps only in-frame clonotypes and omits some of them. Of roughly 41,000 clones in the sample, 80% to 90% were seen once. Sequencing was performed on peripheral blood. All receptors derive from a man in his 60s with COVID-19, enrolled during active disease.

The chain uses TRBV5-1 and TRBJ2-3; 12 bases agree with TRBD2. The V gene's germline CDR1 is SGHRS and CDR2 YFSETQ. CDR3 length: 14 amino acids. Unmatched junction bases numbered 3, after V lost 3 bases and J lost 7 bases. DNA for the CDR3: TGCGCCAGCAGCTCCGGACTAGCGGGACATACGCAGTATTTT. This gives the protein CASSSGLAGHTQYF.

The sample holds a few counts of this clone. V is TRBV2 and J is TRBJ1-2, with TRBD1 matching 7 bases. Trimming removed 4 bases from V and 4 bases from J; junction bases left unmatched: 9. Germline V lookup: CDR1 SNHLY, CDR2 FYNNEI. The CDR3 extends over 15 amino acids. The CDR3 DNA follows: TGTGCCAGCAGTGCGGACAGGACGACTAGCTATGGCTACACCTTC. Translated: CASSADRTTSYGYTF. The whole variable domain, remainder taken from reference TRBV2 and TRBJ1-2, is EPEVTQTPSHQVTQMGQEVILRCVPISNHLYFYWYRQILGQKVEFLVSFYNNEISEKSEIFDDQFSVERPDGSNFTLKIRSTKLEDSAMYFCASSADRTTSYGYTFGSGTRLTVV.

This clone was seen more than once but under ten times. The chain links TRBV4-3 to TRBJ1-2, with D perhaps TRBD1 (6 bases). Deletions cut 0 bases from V and 4 bases from J, with 9 bases between. The germline V gene has CDR1 LGHNA and CDR2 YSLEER. The CDR3 is made up of 14 amino acids. CDR3 nucleotide sequence: TGCGCCAGCAGCCAAGAAGGGGGGGCCTATGGCTACACCTTC. Translated: CASSQEGGAYGYTF.

This clone was seen more than once but under ten times. The V and J genes are TRBV6-1 and TRBJ2-5, with TRBD2 matching 7 bases. Losses at the gene ends were 3 bases for V and 2 bases for J; bases not matched to a gene: 3. Germline V gene data show CDR1 as MNHNS and CDR2 as SASEGT. This CDR3 contains 14 residues. The chain's CDR3 is CASSETGGQETQYF. CDR3 sequence (DNA): TGTGCCAGCAGTGAGACGGGGGGACAAGAGACCCAGTACTTC.

About this clone: The junction departs from germline at one end; a sequencing error may be responsible. CDR3 loop: CASTEEWDTTYEQYF. The CDR3 DNA sequence: TGTGCCAGCACTGAAGAATGGGACACTACCTACGAGCAGTACTTC. This sequence joins TRBV6-1 and TRBJ2-7; maybe TRBD1 (6 bases). From germline, CDR1 is MNHNS and CDR2 SASEGT. The CDR3 runs to 15 residues.

This chain joins TRBV6-4 and TRBJ2-2, with TRBD1 matching 9 bases. The trim removed 0 bases at V and 1 base at J, leaving 0 bases unmatched. CDR1 and CDR2 (germline): MRHNA, SNTAGT. There are 16 residues in the CDR3. In nucleotides, the CDR3 is TGTGCCAGCAGTGACTCGGGACAGGGGAACACCGGGGAGCTGTTTTTT. It translates to CASSDSGQGNTGELFF.

Only one count was recorded for this clone. The chain has TRBV5-6 and TRBJ1-3, with 8 bases matching TRBD1. V was clipped by 3 bases and J by 2 bases; unmatched bases: 7. The germline gives CDR1 SGHDT, CDR2 YYEEEE. The CDR3 extends over 16 amino acids. CDR3 residues: CASSSRGHFAGNTIYF. In nucleotides, the CDR3 is TGTGCCAGCAGCTCCAGGGGGCACTTCGCTGGAAACACCATATATTTT.

The chain employs TRBV7-8 and TRBJ2-7, with 7 bases lining up with TRBD2. The germline V gene encodes CDR1 SGHVS and CDR2 FQNEAQ. This CDR3 contains 15 residues. V gave up 5 bases and J gave up 0 bases; unmatched junction bases: 7. As DNA, the CDR3 is TGTGCCAGCAGCCCCCTCGGCGGGAGCTCCTACGAGCAGTACTTC. Its translation is CASSPLGGSSYEQYF.

The rearrangement joins TRBV28 to TRBJ1-3; 8 bases fit TRBD1. V lost 5 bases and J lost 4; bases outside the gene matches: 4. CDR3 length equals 14 residues. Germline V CDR1 and CDR2: MDHEN, SYDVKM. The DNA of the CDR3 is TGTGCCAGCAGTCCAGGGGGCGTGGGAAACACCATATATTTT. It is translated as CASSPGGVGNTIYF.

This clone was detected only a few times. This chain links TRBV6-4 with TRBJ2-1; 8 positions agree with TRBD2. This CDR3 is built from 15 residues. Germline V gene sequence: CDR1 MRHNA, CDR2 SNTAGT. Trimming took 2 bases from V and 0 from J; bases not matched to a gene: 0. The CDR3 spells CASSDAGGSYNEQFF. The CDR3 coding sequence is TGTGCCAGCAGTGACGCGGGGGGCTCCTACAATGAGCAGTTCTTC.

This chain connects TRBV4-2 to TRBJ1-1, with 7 bases lining up with TRBD1. Germline V gives CDR1 LGHNA, CDR2 YNFKEQ. There are 15 residues in the CDR3. V dropped 1 base and J dropped 1; count of bases not matched to a gene: 3. The CDR3 spells CASSQATGRNTEAFF. CDR3 coding DNA: TGTGCCAGCAGCCAAGCGACAGGGCGGAACACTGAAGCTTTCTTT.

The rearrangement uses TRBV6-5 and TRBJ1-3; TRBD1 is a possible D gene (5 bases). The ends were cut back, 5 bases at V and 2 bases at J, with 7 bases in the middle. The CDR3 sequence is 13 residues long. Germline V gene data show CDR1 as MNHEY and CDR2 as SVGAGI. This chain's CDR3 is CASSLGAGNTIYF. CDR3 coding DNA: TGTGCCAGCAGTCTAGGGGCTGGAAACACCATATATTTT.

CDR3 amino acids: CARLFQGRRQPQHF. Here the CDR3 DNA reads TGTGCCAGACTCTTTCAGGGAAGGCGTCAGCCCCAGCATTTT. The chain combines TRBV19 with TRBJ1-5, with TRBD1 as a possible D gene (5 bases). V was pared by 9 bases and J by 6 bases, with 18 bases between. This CDR3 contains 14 residues. The germline V gene encodes CDR1 LNHDA and CDR2 SQIVND (reference sequence).

The rearrangement joins TRBV5-4 to TRBJ2-1, with a weak D call TRBD2 (5 bases). The CDR3 totals 14 residues. Deletions cut 1 base from V and 9 bases from J, with 14 bases between. The germline V gene has CDR1 SGHNT and CDR2 YYREEE (reference sequence). The CDR3 DNA follows: TGTGCCAGCAGCTTGAAAGAGCGACGGGGTGAGCAGTTCTTC. It codes for CASSLKERRGEQFF.

This clone was seen a few times. The gene calls are TRBV2 and TRBJ2-5; 9 bases are a match to TRBD1. Trimming cost V 5 bases and J 4 bases; bases outside gene matches: 2. Germline V lookup: CDR1 SNHLY, CDR2 FYNNEI. The CDR3 spans 13 residues. CDR3 bases: TGTGCCAGCAGTAGGGGACAGGGAGAGACCCAGTACTTC. Encoded protein: CASSRGQGETQYF.

The rearrangement links TRBV7-2 to TRBJ1-4; D is perhaps TRBD1 (6 bases). This CDR3 has 18 amino acids. CDR1 and CDR2 from the germline V gene are SGHTA and FQGNSA. V was cut by 5 bases and J by 2 bases, with 21 bases left in between. This CDR3 reads CASSPLKQGRVTNEKLFF. The CDR3 nucleotides read TGTGCCAGCAGCCCGCTCAAACAGGGAAGGGTCACTAATGAAAAACTGTTTTTT.

This chain joins TRBV7-7 and TRBJ2-5; TRBD1 agrees at 7 bases. The germline gives CDR1 SSHAT, CDR2 FNYEAQ (reference sequence). CDR3 length: 15 amino acids. V was clipped by 1 base and J by 2 bases; unmatched bases: 4. For the CDR3, the DNA is TGTGCCAGCAGCTTAGGCGACAGGGATCAAGAGACCCAGTACTTC. It yields the protein CASSLGDRDQETQYF. Full variable domain (outside the CDR3, taken from reference TRBV7-7 and TRBJ2-5): GAGVSQSPRYKVTKRGQDVTLRCDPISSHATLYWYQQALGQGPEFLTYFNYEAQPDKSGLPSDRFSAERPEGSISTLTIQRTEQRDSAMYRCASSLGDRDQETQYFGPGTRLLVL.

This clone was recorded a few times. CDR3 sequence: CASILYDSLEAFF. Written as DNA, the CDR3 is TGTGCCAGCATCCTATACGACAGCCTTGAAGCTTTCTTT. The chain uses TRBV12-3 or TRBV12-4 and TRBJ1-1; maybe TRBD1 (5 bases). Trimming removed 7 bases at V and 7 bases at J, with 16 bases between. CDR3 length equals 13 residues.